This entry lists 32 T cell receptor beta chains sequenced from one sample in a study of T cells after yellow fever vaccination. Each CDR3 protein gets one entry after TCRdb re-called the 5' RACE reads with MiXCR. The sample shows about 340,000 distinct CDR3 sequences, approximately 4.2% of them seen only once. The input for sequencing was PBMCs, taken 5 days after the yellow fever booster vaccination. Source of these receptors: a man younger than 35 who received the YFV17D yellow fever vaccine.

This clonotype has only a few counts. The V gene is TRBV20-1, the J gene TRBJ1-2; tentatively, D is TRBD1 (5 bases). V was cut by 0 bases and J by 2 bases, with 13 bases left in between. The CDR3 contains 15 residues. Germline CDR1 DFQATT, CDR2 SNEGSKA (reference sequence). This chain's CDR3 is CSARDRQGNNYGYTF. The CDR3 DNA sequence: TGCAGTGCTAGAGATCGCCAGGGAAACAACTATGGCTACACCTTC.

This clonotype was seen a handful of times. This chain connects TRBV21-1 to TRBJ1-5; TRBD1 was called by the table and not checked on the DNA. TRBV21-1 is a pseudogene segment. The length of the CDR3 is 13 residues. The CDR3 bases are TGTGCCAGCAGCACGGGACAGAATCAGCCCCAGCATTTT. This sequence encodes CASSTGQNQPQHF.

This clonotype has a handful of counts. V usage is TRBV3-1 and J usage is TRBJ2-5; D is possibly TRBD2 (5 bases). The CDR3 sequence is 15 residues long. Germline values: CDR1 LGHDT, CDR2 YNNKEL (reference sequence). Trimming removed 4 bases at V and 1 base at J, with 13 bases between. DNA of the CDR3: TGTGCCAGCAGCCGGTACGGGGAGCCCCAAGAGACCCAGTACTTC. As protein: CASSRYGEPQETQYF.

The chain combines TRBV11-2 with TRBJ1-2; D is unresolved. In germline, CDR1 is SGHAT, CDR2 FQNNGV. This CDR3 is built from 14 residues. Trimming took off 0 bases at V and 1 base at J, with 6 bases between the two ends. The DNA of the CDR3 is TGTGCCAGCAGCTTAGATCTGAGTAACTATGGCTACACCTTC. Residues: CASSLDLSNYGYTF.

In this sample, this clonotype turned up a few times. V usage is TRBV5-1 and J usage is TRBJ2-1, with a tentative D call TRBD2 (5 bases). With 3 bases removed from V and 6 bases from J, the gap between germline ends came to 25 bases. Germline V lookup: CDR1 SGHRS, CDR2 YFSETQ. The CDR3 has 18 residues. In DNA form, the CDR3 reads TGCGCCAGCAGCTGGGCCCCTGGCGGGCTGCCACGAAGCAATGAGCAGTTCTTC. Translation: CASSWAPGGLPRSNEQFF.

On this clonotype itself: Germline and junction disagree at one end, which may indicate a read error. This chain connects TRBV5-1 to TRBJ1-1; no clear D. The CDR3 loop spans 12 amino acids. Germline V gene sequence: CDR1 SGHRS, CDR2 YFSETQ. The chain's CDR3 is CASSPGPKRPIF. The DNA for the CDR3 is TGCGCCAGCAGCCCCGGGCCCAAGCGACCTATATTT.

For the CDR3, the DNA is TGCGCCAGCAGCCAAGCCCCCGGACAGGGGCTGTACCAAGAGACCCAGTACTTC. Its protein product is CASSQAPGQGLYQETQYF. V usage is TRBV4-3 and J usage is TRBJ2-5; TRBD1 matches 9 bases. CDR1 and CDR2 from the germline V gene are LGHNA and YSLEER. The J segment lost 0 bases and the V segment lost 1 base, leaving 9 bases of the junction unmatched. This CDR3 spans 18 amino acids.

This clonotype showed up just a few times. The gene calls are TRBV3-1 and TRBJ1-1; a weak D match, TRBD1 (5 bases). V lost 4 bases and J lost 7, with 13 bases in between. Per germline, CDR1 LGHDT and CDR2 YNNKEL (reference sequence). The CDR3 extends over 13 amino acids. CDR3 protein: CASSPPGGYEAFF. As DNA, the CDR3 is TGTGCCAGCAGCCCCCCGGGGGGGTATGAAGCTTTCTTT.

This clonotype was seen many times. This rearrangement joins TRBV28 to TRBJ1-5, with 11 bases aligning to TRBD1. CDR1 is MDHEN and CDR2 is SYDVKM in the germline V gene. J lost 5 bases, V lost 3 bases, and 3 bases had no gene match. The CDR3 extends over 15 amino acids. CDR3 in DNA: TGTGCCAGCAGTTTGGGACAGGGGGTAGATCAGCCCCAGCATTTT. Its protein product is CASSLGQGVDQPQHF.

This clonotype appeared a few times. V is TRBV5-1 and J is TRBJ2-3; TRBD2 aligns across 9 bases. Trimming took 4 bases from V and 4 from J; bases not matched to a gene: 7. The CDR3 covers 15 residues. From germline, CDR1 is SGHRS and CDR2 YFSETQ. This CDR3 is CASSPRGGASDTQYF. The CDR3 DNA sequence: TGCGCCAGCAGCCCCCGCGGGGGGGCATCAGATACGCAGTATTTT.

This clonotype was observed a handful of times. This chain's CDR3 is CAWNGGAQETQYF. CDR3 sequence (DNA): TGTGCCTGGAATGGCGGGGCACAAGAGACCCAGTACTTC. The V gene is TRBV30, the J gene TRBJ2-5; D is possibly TRBD2 (6 bases). From germline, CDR1 is GTSNPN and CDR2 SVGIG (reference sequence). The CDR3 spans 13 residues. V lost 4 bases, J lost 2 bases, and 11 bases lay in between.

This clonotype was counted between two and nine times. This sequence joins TRBV7-2 and TRBJ2-1; TRBD2 aligns across 8 bases. The length of the CDR3 is 13 residues. V shed 5 bases and J 9 bases; nucleotides not matched to a gene: 6. Germline V gene sequence: CDR1 SGHTA, CDR2 FQGNSA. The CDR3 DNA reads as TGTGCCAGCAGCCCCGCGGGGGGCAGTGAGCAGTTCTTC. Protein product: CASSPAGGSEQFF.

The chain uses TRBV12-3 or TRBV12-4 and TRBJ1-4; D gene ambiguous. The CDR3 length is 16 residues. The V end was cut by 6 bases, the J end by 3 bases, with 17 bases between. The CDR3: CASSPVQPWANEKLFF. The CDR3 DNA reads as TGTGCCAGCAGCCCGGTACAGCCCTGGGCTAATGAAAAACTGTTTTTT.

This clonotype was recorded many times. The chain combines TRBV4-3 with TRBJ1-2, with TRBD1 as a possible D gene (6 bases). CDR1 is LGHNA and CDR2 is YSLEER in the germline V gene. Trimming pared 4 bases from V and 3 bases from J, leaving 15 bases between. CDR3 size: 15 residues. The CDR3 DNA reads as TGCGCCAGCAGCCCCCTGGGGGGGCATGACTATGGCTACACCTTC. Translated, it gives CASSPLGGHDYGYTF.

This clonotype has only a few counts. The J gene is TRBJ2-7, the V gene TRBV4-3; either TRBD1 or TRBD2 may fit D (5 bases each). Trimming stripped 1 base from V and 4 bases from J, with 11 bases between. Germline assignment: CDR1 LGHNA and CDR2 YSLEER. The CDR3 covers 14 residues. CDR3 coding DNA: TGCGCCAGCAGCCAAGGGGGGTTCGGTTACGAGCAGTACTTC. Translating gives CASSQGGFGYEQYF.

The gene calls are TRBV20-1 and TRBJ2-6; 7 bases are a match to TRBD1. The CDR3 has 17 residues. Germline V CDR1 and CDR2: DFQATT, SNEGSKA (reference sequence). V shed 6 bases, J shed 0 bases, and the junction held 11 bases outside the gene matches. In nucleotides, the CDR3 is TGCAGTGCCATTGGGACAGCTAATCGCTCTGGGGCCAACGTCCTGACTTTC. Its protein is CSAIGTANRSGANVLTF.

This rearrangement joins TRBV5-6 to TRBJ2-1; 10 nucleotides agree with TRBD1. Per germline, CDR1 SGHDT and CDR2 YYEEEE. Losses at the gene ends were 3 bases for V and 4 bases for J; bases not matched to a gene: 10. This CDR3 comprises 17 residues. As DNA, the CDR3 is TGTGCCAGCAGCTCCCGTACGGGGACAGGGGTTTACAATGAGCAGTTCTTC. It encodes CASSSRTGTGVYNEQFF.

The CDR3 here is CASRPPEVHTF. DNA for the CDR3: TGTGCCAGCAGACCCCCCGAGGTCCACACCTTC. The genes are TRBV7-9 and TRBJ1-2; D is ambiguous. The CDR3 spans 11 residues. The germline V gene has CDR1 SEHNR and CDR2 FQNEAQ (reference sequence). Between the trimmed V and J ends, which lost 6 bases and 12 bases, there was a span of 14 bases.

A few counts support this clonotype. CDR3 sequence reads: CASSLLWGVSDTQYF. CDR3 DNA sequence: TGTGCCAGCAGCTTATTATGGGGGGTTTCAGATACGCAGTATTTT. V usage is TRBV7-2 and J usage is TRBJ2-3; possible D gene TRBD2, 6 bases. Germline-derived CDR1 and CDR2 are SGHTA and FQGNSA. V was cut by 2 bases and J by 4 bases, with 13 bases left in between. CDR3 size: 15 residues. Looking up the rest from reference TRBV7-2 and TRBJ2-3 gives the full variable domain: GAGVSQSPSNKVTEKGKDVELRCDPISGHTALYWYRQSLGQGLEFLIYFQGNSAPDKSGLPSDRFSAERTGGSVSTLTIQRTQQEDSAVYLCASSLLWGVSDTQYFGPGTRLTVL.

This clonotype was picked up many times. The genes are TRBV4-3 and TRBJ1-2; D not certain. This CDR3 has 15 amino acids. Germline V CDR1 and CDR2: LGHNA, YSLEER. Deletions cut 0 bases from V and 8 bases from J, with 16 bases between. CDR3 coding DNA: TGCGCCAGCAGCCAAGATCTTCGGCTCTTACCCGGCTACACCTTC. This encodes CASSQDLRLLPGYTF.

Ten or more counts support this clonotype. The chain couples TRBV20-1 to TRBJ2-1; perhaps TRBD1 as D (5 bases). CDR3 size: 12 residues. From germline, CDR1 is DFQATT and CDR2 SNEGSKA (reference sequence). Trimming shortened V by 5 bases and J by 9 bases, and 14 bases separated the two germline ends. In DNA, the CDR3 is TGCAGTGCTTTCGCCCAGGGCGCTGAGCAGTTCTTC. It yields the protein CSAFAQGAEQFF.

This clonotype occurred many times. This rearrangement joins TRBV6-5 to TRBJ2-2; D is uncertain. The CDR3 loop spans 17 amino acids. V dropped 0 bases and J dropped 4 bases, with 15 bases sitting between them. Looked up from germline, CDR1 is MNHEY and CDR2 is SVGAGI. CDR3 nucleotides: TGTGCCAGCAGTTACTCGAATCCCGACGCCTCCACCGGGGAGCTGTTTTTT. Its protein is CASSYSNPDASTGELFF.

This chain connects TRBV4-1 to TRBJ2-7; D unclear. CDR1 and CDR2 (germline): MGHRA, YSYEKL. V gave up 1 base and J gave up 3 bases, with 13 bases separating them. CDR3 length: 15 residues. CDR3 protein: CASSQVAADSYEQYF. The CDR3 coding sequence is TGCGCCAGCAGCCAAGTTGCTGCCGATAGCTACGAGCAGTACTTC.

The sample holds many counts of this clonotype. The gene calls are TRBV7-2 and TRBJ1-4, with D perhaps matching TRBD1 (6 bases). CDR1 SGHTA and CDR2 FQGNSA come from the germline V gene. The CDR3 has 14 amino acids. The V end lost 2 bases, the J end lost 8 bases, and 12 bases lay between the germline ends. This chain's CDR3 is CASSLWGAGEKLFF. The CDR3 nucleotides read TGTGCCAGCAGCTTATGGGGGGCAGGGGAAAAACTGTTTTTT.

This clonotype came up a few times. V usage is TRBV5-6 and J usage is TRBJ1-2; the D is unclear. The CDR3 has 16 amino acids. Germline V gene data show CDR1 as SGHDT and CDR2 as YYEEEE. The V and J ends lost 4 bases and 0 bases respectively, with 16 bases between them. CDR3 loop: CASSPDEDGANYGYTF. The CDR3 DNA reads as TGTGCCAGCAGCCCCGACGAAGACGGCGCTAACTATGGCTACACCTTC. The full variable domain, completed using reference TRBV5-6 and TRBJ1-2, is DAGVTQSPTHLIKTRGQQVTLRCSPKSGHDTVSWYQQALGQGPQFIFQYYEEEERQRGNFPDRFSGHQFPNYSSELNVNALLLGDSALYLCASSPDEDGANYGYTFGSGTRLTVV.

The gene calls are TRBV20-1 and TRBJ1-4, with D possibly matching TRBD1 (5 bases). CDR3 length: 10 residues. The germline V and J ends were trimmed by 7 bases and 14 bases, with 14 bases remaining between them. Germline V gene lookup returns CDR1 DFQATT and CDR2 SNEGSKA (reference sequence). CDR3 bases: TGCAGTGGAGCCTCTCCAGGGCTGTTTTTT. Translating gives CSGASPGLFF.

The V call is TRBV6-5, the J call TRBJ2-7, with 7 nucleotides matching TRBD1. Germline loops: CDR1 MNHEY, CDR2 SVGAGI. There are 14 residues in the CDR3. V lost 8 bases to trimming and J lost 2 bases; unmatched junction nucleotides: 9. CDR3 protein: CASGGQMGPYEQYF. CDR3 nucleotides: TGTGCCAGCGGGGGACAGATGGGTCCCTACGAGCAGTACTTC.

The sample holds a few counts of this clonotype. The chain is built from TRBV6-5 and TRBJ1-1; a possible D gene is TRBD1 (5 bases). The V end was cut by 5 bases, the J end by 2 bases, with 12 bases between. CDR3 length: 14 amino acids. Germline CDR1 reads MNHEY; CDR2 reads SVGAGI. The CDR3 coding sequence is TGTGCCAGCAGTCGGACACAGGTAAACACTGAAGCTTTCTTT. Amino acid sequence: CASSRTQVNTEAFF.

This clonotype was observed many times. This CDR3 reads CASRDSLNQPQHF. The DNA of the CDR3 is TGTGCCAGCAGGGACAGCTTAAATCAGCCCCAGCATTTT. This chain uses TRBV7-2 with TRBJ1-5; tentative D call: TRBD1 (6 bases). The CDR3 has 13 amino acids. Germline assignment: CDR1 SGHTA and CDR2 FQGNSA. V was trimmed by 6 bases and J by 4 bases, leaving 10 bases between them.

This clonotype was counted many times. This sequence joins TRBV4-3 and TRBJ1-6, with D perhaps matching TRBD1 (6 bases). The V gene's germline CDR1 is LGHNA and CDR2 YSLEER. The V and J ends lost 1 base and 7 bases respectively, with 11 bases between them. The CDR3 sequence is 15 residues long. The CDR3 DNA sequence: TGCGCCAGCAGCCAAGGGACAGCGCGGAATTCACCCCTCCACTTT. Translating gives CASSQGTARNSPLHF.

This clonotype occurred a few times. V usage is TRBV5-1 and J usage is TRBJ2-5, with TRBD2 matching 12 bases. Germline V gene sequence: CDR1 SGHRS, CDR2 YFSETQ. J gave up 0 bases and V 4 bases, and 7 bases lay outside the gene matches. This CDR3 region has 17 residues. The CDR3 nucleotides are TGCGCCAGCAGCCGCTTTGGACTAGCGGGGTACCAAGAGACCCAGTACTTC. Its protein is CASSRFGLAGYQETQYF. The whole variable domain, filled in from reference TRBV5-1 and TRBJ2-5, reads KAGVTQTPRYLIKTRGQQVTLSCSPISGHRSVSWYQQTPGQGLQFLFEYFSETQRNKGNFPGRFSGRQFSNSRSEMNVSTLELGDSALYLCASSRFGLAGYQETQYFGPGTRLLVL.

The chain recombines TRBV30 with TRBJ1-1, with D maybe TRBD1 (6 bases). The V and J ends lost 0 bases and 4 bases respectively, with 12 bases between them. The CDR3 runs 14 residues. Germline CDR1 is GTSNPN and CDR2 is SVGIG (reference sequence). This chain's CDR3 is CAWSVYRDGTEAFF. CDR3 in DNA: TGTGCCTGGAGTGTATACAGGGATGGCACTGAAGCTTTCTTT.